A single sample is the source of the 20 T cell receptor beta chains below, sequenced in a study of cytomegalovirus exposure and HLA in healthy donors. In the PCR, 60 Vbeta and 13 Jbeta primers were used. The method was immunoSEQ multiplex PCR; TCRdb's version includes in-frame clones alone and lacks a portion of them. The data hold under 150,000 clones, with 60% to 80% observed a single time. Sequences were obtained from PBMCs. These receptors originate from a woman aged 55-70 years in good health and CMV-seropositive.

The chain is built from TRBV27 and TRBJ1-2; unclear D gene. Deletions cut 5 bases from V and 4 bases from J, with 26 bases between. The germline V gene has CDR1 MNHEY and CDR2 SMNVEV (reference sequence). The CDR3 extends over 18 amino acids. This CDR3 reads CASSTRPGPSAGFYGYTF. The CDR3 bases are TGTGCCAGCAGTACCCGGCCCGGGCCATCGGCGGGATTCTATGGCTACACCTTC.

The chain has TRBV7-3 and TRBJ2-7, with a weak D call TRBD2 (6 bases). This CDR3 spans 15 amino acids. V lost 4 bases to trimming and J lost 4 bases, with 17 bases between them. In germline, CDR1 is SGHTA, CDR2 FQGTGA. As DNA, the CDR3 is TGTGCCAGCAGCTCTACAACGGGAGAGACATACGAGCAGTACTTC. Translated, it gives CASSSTTGETYEQYF.

This sequence joins TRBV19 and TRBJ1-1, with D maybe TRBD1 (5 bases). The CDR3 totals 15 residues. V was trimmed by 4 bases and J by 0 bases, leaving 12 bases between them. Germline V CDR1 and CDR2: LNHDA, SQIVND (reference sequence). Written as DNA, the CDR3 is TGTGCCAGTAGTAAAGGGGTCGGACTGAACACTGAAGCTTTCTTT. Protein: CASSKGVGLNTEAFF. Supplemented by reference TRBV19 and TRBJ1-1, the full variable domain reads DGGITQSPKYLFRKEGQNVTLSCEQNLNHDAMYWYRQDPGQGLRLIYYSQIVNDFQKGDIAEGYSVSREKKESFPLTVTSAQKNPTAFYLCASSKGVGLNTEAFFGQGTRLTVV.

The CDR3 sequence: CASSVQGYGEQYF. In nucleotides, the CDR3 is TGTGCCAGCAGCGTACAGGGATACGGCGAGCAGTACTTC. This chain connects TRBV2 to TRBJ2-7; tentative D call: TRBD1 (6 bases). The CDR3 contains 13 residues. The V end was cut by 6 bases, the J end by 6 bases, with 15 bases between. Looked up from germline, CDR1 is SNHLY and CDR2 is FYNNEI.

This clone was seen a handful of times. This chain links TRBV7-3 with TRBJ2-2; D gene unclear. This CDR3 is built from 14 residues. CDR1 and CDR2 from the germline V gene are SGHTA and FQGTGA. The V end lost 1 base, the J end lost 3 bases, and 6 bases lay between the germline ends. The CDR3 spells CASSLNYHTGELFF. The CDR3 nucleotides are TGTGCCAGCAGCTTAAACTACCACACCGGGGAGCTGTTTTTT.

The chain links TRBV5-1 to TRBJ2-5, with 7 positions matching TRBD1. The end of the DNA aligns better with TRBJ2-7, so the J call may be wrong. The CDR3 length is 15 residues. The germline V gene has CDR1 SGHRS and CDR2 YFSETQ. CDR3 amino acids: CASNTQGGQTYEQYF. In DNA form, the CDR3 reads TGCGCCAGCAACACCCAAGGGGGACAGACCTACGAGCAGTACTTC.

V is TRBV29-1 and J is TRBJ2-5, with a weak D call TRBD2 (6 bases). The germline V gene encodes CDR1 SQVTM and CDR2 ANQGSEA. Trimming cost V 7 bases and J 3 bases, with 21 bases left between them. The CDR3 runs to 15 residues. The CDR3 DNA sequence: TGCAGCGCCACTGAGAGAGGAGGGCTAAAAGAGACCCAGTACTTC. It codes for CSATERGGLKETQYF.

V and J are TRBV6-1 and TRBJ1-4; maybe TRBD1 (6 bases). V lost 4 bases and J 7 bases, leaving 13 bases between the germline ends. Per the germline V gene, CDR1 is MNHNS and CDR2 is SASEGT. CDR3 length equals 14 residues. In nucleotides, the CDR3 is TGTGCCAGCAGTGCCAGGGGAACAGGTGAAAAACTGTTTTTT. As protein: CASSARGTGEKLFF.

CDR3 nucleotides: TGTGCCAGCAGCGTAGCGGGGACAGGGGGGTCCTCGGATGAGCAGTTCTTC. Translated, it gives CASSVAGTGGSSDEQFF. The V and J genes are TRBV9 and TRBJ2-1, with 11 positions matching TRBD1. Per germline, CDR1 SGDLS and CDR2 YYNGEE. CDR3 length: 17 amino acids. V was clipped by 0 bases and J by 8 bases; unmatched bases: 10.

The table lists this clone with a count of one. The rearrangement links TRBV18 to TRBJ1-4, with 9 bases fitting TRBD1. Unmatched junction bases numbered 12, after V lost 3 bases and J lost 4 bases. This CDR3 is 18 amino acids long. Germline V gives CDR1 KGHSH, CDR2 LQKENI. CDR3 sequence reads: CASSPGQGNWKINEKLFF. DNA for the CDR3: TGTGCCAGCTCACCCGGACAGGGGAACTGGAAAATTAATGAAAAACTGTTTTTT.

A note on this clone: A read error may produce the germline difference seen at one junction end. This chain joins TRBV7-8 and TRBJ2-5, with TRBD2 matching over 9 bases. The last part of the DNA fits TRBJ2-7 better; the J call may be wrong. CDR1 is SGHVS and CDR2 is FQNEAQ in the germline V gene. The CDR3 has 14 amino acids. The CDR3 here is CASGLGGGEYEQYF. The CDR3 region has the DNA TGTGCCAGCGGCTTAGGCGGGGGGGAATACGAGCAGTACTTC.

In this sample, this clone turned up a few times. The chain joins TRBV14 to TRBJ1-1; 7 bases are shared with TRBD1. The V gene end was trimmed by 6 bases and the J gene end by 1 base; junction bases not matched to a gene: 11. The CDR3 runs 16 residues. Germline V lookup: CDR1 SGHDN, CDR2 FVKESK. In DNA form, the CDR3 reads TGTGCCAGCAGTCCGATTGGACAGGCCAGGAACACTGAAGCTTTCTTT. Encoded protein: CASSPIGQARNTEAFF. The full variable domain, rest sourced from reference TRBV14 and TRBJ1-1, is EAGVTQFPSHSVIEKGQTVTLRCDPISGHDNLYWYRRVMGKEIKFLLHFVKESKQDESGMPNNRFLAERTGGTYSTLKVQPAELEDSGVYFCASSPIGQARNTEAFFGQGTRLTVV.

The chain couples TRBV7-6 to TRBJ1-2; D gene unclear. Trimming pared 0 bases from V and 8 bases from J, leaving 16 bases between. Germline CDR1 and CDR2: SGHVS and FNYEAQ. CDR3 length equals 15 residues. The CDR3 nucleotides are TGTGCCAGCAGCTTAGCCCCGGGTCGAGATCGGGGCTACACCTTC. Amino acid sequence: CASSLAPGRDRGYTF.

This rearrangement joins TRBV7-3 to TRBJ2-1; 10 bases match TRBD1. Looked up from germline, CDR1 is SGHTA and CDR2 is FQGTGA. V shed 3 bases, J shed 6 bases, and the junction held 17 bases outside the gene matches. The CDR3 is 19 amino acids. For the CDR3, the DNA is TGTGCCAGCAGCTTTCAGAGAATGACTGGGACAGGGGCGACCAATGAGCAGTTCTTC. Protein product: CASSFQRMTGTGATNEQFF.

The rearrangement uses TRBV18 and TRBJ2-1; TRBD2 aligns across 8 bases. CDR3 size: 20 residues. The V segment lost 0 bases and the J segment 3 bases; nucleotides outside the gene matches: 16. CDR1 and CDR2 (germline): KGHSH, LQKENI. CDR3 DNA: TGTGCCAGCTCACCACCTCTCAGAGAAAGGCGGCGGGGGGACTACAATGAGCAGTTCTTC. This encodes CASSPPLRERRRGDYNEQFF.

Only a few counts were recorded for this clone. V usage is TRBV11-2 and J usage is TRBJ2-1; perhaps TRBD2 as D (5 bases). With 1 base removed from V and 5 bases from J, the gap between germline ends came to 24 bases. The length of the CDR3 is 19 residues. In germline, CDR1 is SGHAT, CDR2 FQNNGV. DNA for the CDR3: TGTGCCAGCAGCTTAGTGGCCCCCCAATTAGCGAAGAAGGACAATGAGCAGTTCTTC. It encodes CASSLVAPQLAKKDNEQFF.

This chain joins TRBV2 and TRBJ2-6, with TRBD1 as a possible D gene (5 bases). V was shortened by 6 bases and J by 4 bases, with 19 bases between the two germline ends. There are 17 residues in the CDR3. The germline gives CDR1 SNHLY, CDR2 FYNNEI. CDR3: CASRTRDRPSGANVLTF. For the CDR3, the DNA is TGTGCCAGCAGAACCAGGGATCGTCCGTCCGGGGCCAACGTCCTGACTTTC.

J is TRBJ1-2 and V is TRBV29-1; 8 nucleotides match TRBD1. The CDR3 runs 11 residues. Germline V gene sequence: CDR1 SQVTM, CDR2 ANQGSEA. V lost 8 bases to trimming and J lost 6 bases; unmatched junction nucleotides: 5. CDR3 DNA: TGCAGCCTCAGGGGGCTGAATGGCTACACCTTC. Its translation is CSLRGLNGYTF.

The chain carries TRBV5-1 and TRBJ2-5; no clear D gene. CDR1 and CDR2 from the germline V gene are SGHRS and YFSETQ. The CDR3 has 14 residues. Trimming shortened V by 1 base and J by 0 bases, and 7 bases separated the two germline ends. The CDR3: CASSLPLYQETQYF. The CDR3 DNA is TGCGCCAGCAGCTTGCCTCTGTACCAAGAGACCCAGTACTTC. The complete variable domain, with remaining parts taken from reference TRBV5-1 and TRBJ2-5, reads KAGVTQTPRYLIKTRGQQVTLSCSPISGHRSVSWYQQTPGQGLQFLFEYFSETQRNKGNFPGRFSGRQFSNSRSEMNVSTLELGDSALYLCASSLPLYQETQYFGPGTRLLVL.

The chain links TRBV6-6 to TRBJ1-4, with 8 bases that match TRBD1. The V segment lost 8 bases and the J segment 7 bases; nucleotides outside the gene matches: 15. CDR3 length equals 16 residues. Germline-derived CDR1 and CDR2 are MNHNY and SVGAGI (reference sequence). The CDR3 sequence: CASGLAGGSLSEKLFF. In DNA, the CDR3 is TGTGCCAGCGGATTGGCAGGGGGCAGTCTGAGTGAAAAACTGTTTTTT.